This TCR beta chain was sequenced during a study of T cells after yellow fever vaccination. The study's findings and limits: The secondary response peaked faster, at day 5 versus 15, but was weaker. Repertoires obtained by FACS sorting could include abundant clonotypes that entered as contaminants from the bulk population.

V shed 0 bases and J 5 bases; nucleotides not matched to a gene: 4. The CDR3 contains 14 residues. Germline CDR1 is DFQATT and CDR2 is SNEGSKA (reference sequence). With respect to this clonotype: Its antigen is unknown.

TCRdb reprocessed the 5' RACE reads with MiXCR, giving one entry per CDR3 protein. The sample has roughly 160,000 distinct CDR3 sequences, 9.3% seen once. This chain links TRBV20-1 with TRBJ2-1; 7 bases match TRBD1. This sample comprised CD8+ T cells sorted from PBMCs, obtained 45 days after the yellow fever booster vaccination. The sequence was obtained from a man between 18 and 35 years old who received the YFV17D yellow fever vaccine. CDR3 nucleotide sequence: TGCAGTGCTAGAGATCGGACAGGAGACAATGAGCAGTTCTTC. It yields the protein CSARDRTGDNEQFF.